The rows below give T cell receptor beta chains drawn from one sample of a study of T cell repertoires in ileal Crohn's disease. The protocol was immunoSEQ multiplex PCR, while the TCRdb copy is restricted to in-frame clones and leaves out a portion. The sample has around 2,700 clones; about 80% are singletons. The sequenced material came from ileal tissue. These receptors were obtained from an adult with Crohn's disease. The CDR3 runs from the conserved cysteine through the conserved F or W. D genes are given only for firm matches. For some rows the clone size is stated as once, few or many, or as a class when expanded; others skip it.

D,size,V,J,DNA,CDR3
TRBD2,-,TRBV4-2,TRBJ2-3,TGTGCCAGCAGCTCCAGGTCTAGCGGGCCCACAGATACGCAGTATTTT,CASSSRSSGPTDTQYF
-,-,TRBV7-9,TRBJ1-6,TGTGCCAGCAGCTTAGGTCAGGATTCACCCCTCCACTTT,CASSLGQDSPLHF
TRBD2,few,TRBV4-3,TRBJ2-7,TGCGCCAGCAGCCCACAACGAGGACTAGCGGGGGGTCGGGACGAGCAGTACTTC,CASSPQRGLAGGRDEQYF
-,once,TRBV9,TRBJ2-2,TGTGCCAGCAGCCAGGAGGGGGGGGGCACCGGGGAGCTGTTTTTT,CASSQEGGGTGELFF
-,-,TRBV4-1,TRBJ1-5,TGCGCCAGCAGCCAAGATGCAGGGGACAATCAGCCCCAGCATTTT,CASSQDAGDNQPQHF
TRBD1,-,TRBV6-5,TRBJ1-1,TGTGCCAGCAGTGCCTCCGGGACAGCAAACACTGAAGCTTTCTTT,CASSASGTANTEAFF
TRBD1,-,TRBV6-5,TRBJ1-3,TGTGCCAGCTGGGGGACAGGCTCTGGAAACACCATATATTTT,CASWGTGSGNTIYF
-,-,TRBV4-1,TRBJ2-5,TGCGCCAGCAGCCAAGGGGCGTTACGAGGGGAGACCCAGTACTTC,CASSQGALRGETQYF
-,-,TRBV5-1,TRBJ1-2,TGCGCCAGCAGCTTGTCCAGGGACTATGGCTACACCTTC,CASSLSRDYGYTF
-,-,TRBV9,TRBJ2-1,TGTGCCAGCAGCGCAGGGGGGTCCTACAATGAGCAGTTCTTC,CASSAGGSYNEQFF
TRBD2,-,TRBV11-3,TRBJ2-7,TGTGCCAGCAGCTTAGGGACTAGCGGGAGCGGCGAGCAGTACTTC,CASSLGTSGSGEQYF
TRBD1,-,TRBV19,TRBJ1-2,TGTGCCAGTAGTATGGACAGGGATTATGGCTACACCTTC,CASSMDRDYGYTF
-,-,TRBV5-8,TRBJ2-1,TGTGCCAGCAGCGCACGACAGTTAAAGAACAATGAGCAGTTCTTC,CASSARQLKNNEQFF
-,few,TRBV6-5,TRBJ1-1,TGTGCCAGCAGAACGGGGGGAACTGAAGCTTTCTTT,CASRTGGTEAFF